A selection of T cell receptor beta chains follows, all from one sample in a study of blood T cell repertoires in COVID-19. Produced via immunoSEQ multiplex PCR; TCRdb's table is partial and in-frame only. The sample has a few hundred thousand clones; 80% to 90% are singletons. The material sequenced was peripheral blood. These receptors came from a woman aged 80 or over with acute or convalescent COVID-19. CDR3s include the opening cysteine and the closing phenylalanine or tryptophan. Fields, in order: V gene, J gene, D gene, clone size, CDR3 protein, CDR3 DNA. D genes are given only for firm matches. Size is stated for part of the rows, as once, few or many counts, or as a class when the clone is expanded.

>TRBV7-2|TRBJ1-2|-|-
CASSLLPGARENYGYTF
TGTGCCAGCAGCTTACTTCCCGGTGCCCGCGAGAACTATGGCTACACCTTC
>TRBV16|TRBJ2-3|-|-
CASSRPRGQSTDTQYF
TGTGCCAGCAGTCGACCGCGGGGACAGAGCACAGATACGCAGTATTTT
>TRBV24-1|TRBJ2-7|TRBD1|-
CATQGQFLGEQYF
TGTGCCACCCAGGGACAGTTCCTCGGCGAGCAGTACTTC
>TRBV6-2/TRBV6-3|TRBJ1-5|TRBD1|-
CASSFTGGSQPQHF
TGTGCCAGCAGTTTTACAGGGGGGAGTCAGCCCCAGCATTTT
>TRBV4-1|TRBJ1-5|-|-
CASSVYWERGQPQHF
TGCGCCAGCAGCGTTTACTGGGAGCGAGGTCAGCCCCAGCATTTT
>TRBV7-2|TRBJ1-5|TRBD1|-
CASSYLTGGNQPQHF
TGTGCCAGCAGCTACCTAACAGGGGGCAATCAGCCCCAGCATTTT
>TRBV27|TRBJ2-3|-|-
CASSPPTGRTQYF
TGTGCCAGCAGTCCTCCGACGGGGAGGACGCAGTATTTT
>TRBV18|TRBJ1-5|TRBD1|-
CASSPSGTGMNNQPQHF
TGTGCCAGCTCACCCTCCGGGACAGGGATGAACAATCAGCCCCAGCATTTT
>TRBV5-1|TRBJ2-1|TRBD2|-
CASSPGTSGYNEQFF
TGCGCCAGCAGCCCCGGGACTAGCGGTTACAATGAGCAGTTCTTC
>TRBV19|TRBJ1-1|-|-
CASSPPWVYLRGNTEAFF
TGTGCCAGTAGTCCTCCCTGGGTCTACTTACGGGGGAACACTGAAGCTTTCTTT
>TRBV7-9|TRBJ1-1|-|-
CASSLLLGGTEAFF
TGTGCCAGCAGCTTACTGCTGGGGGGAACTGAAGCTTTCTTT
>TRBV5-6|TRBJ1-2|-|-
CASSLVGQDYGYTF
TGTGCCAGCAGCTTGGTAGGCCAGGACTATGGCTACACCTTC
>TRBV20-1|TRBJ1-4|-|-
CSARMEEKLFF
TGCAGTGCGAGGATGGAGGAAAAACTGTTTTTT
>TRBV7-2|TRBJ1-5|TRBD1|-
CASSLGQGMNQPQHF
TGTGCCAGCAGCCTGGGACAGGGAATGAATCAGCCCCAGCATTTT
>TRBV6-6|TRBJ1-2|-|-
CASTSPGDYGYTF
TGTGCCAGCACCAGCCCGGGGGACTATGGCTACACCTTC
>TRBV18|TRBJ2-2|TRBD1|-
CASSQQGGFTGELFF
TGTGCCAGCTCGCAACAGGGGGGATTCACCGGGGAGCTGTTTTTT
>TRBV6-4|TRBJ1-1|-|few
CASSTGANTEAFF
TGTGCCAGCAGTACAGGAGCGAACACTGAAGCTTTCTTT
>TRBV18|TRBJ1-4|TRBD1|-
CASSPRGTGDEKLFF
TGTGCCAGCTCACCACGAGGGACAGGGGACGAAAAACTGTTTTTT
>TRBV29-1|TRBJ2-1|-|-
CSDKRVSNEQFF
TGCAGCGATAAAAGAGTTTCCAATGAGCAGTTCTTC
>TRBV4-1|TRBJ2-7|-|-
CASSQGATSDEQYF
TGCGCCAGCAGCCAGGGGGCTACTAGTGACGAGCAGTACTTC
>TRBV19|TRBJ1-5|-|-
CASSLAPDTVFRQPQHF
TGTGCCAGTAGCCTGGCGCCTGACACCGTCTTCCGGCAGCCCCAGCATTTT
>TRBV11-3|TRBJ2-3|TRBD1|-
CASSTGTGNRDTQYF
TGTGCCAGCAGCACCGGGACAGGGAATCGGGATACGCAGTATTTT
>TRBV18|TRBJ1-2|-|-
CASSPGTGIGYTF
TGTGCCAGCTCACCAGGTACAGGGATTGGCTACACCTTC
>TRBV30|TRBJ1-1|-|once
CAWSPGLLEAFF
TGTGCCTGGAGCCCCGGACTACTGGAAGCTTTCTTT
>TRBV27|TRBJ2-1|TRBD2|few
CASSFRSGTPYNEQFF
TGTGCCAGCTCGTTCCGAAGCGGGACGCCCTACAATGAGCAGTTCTTC
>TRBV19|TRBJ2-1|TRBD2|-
CASSTGLAGDYNEQFF
TGTGCCAGTAGTACCGGACTAGCGGGGGACTACAATGAGCAGTTCTTC
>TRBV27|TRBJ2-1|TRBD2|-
CASSLGTSGRNEQFF
TGTGCCAGCAGCCTCGGGACTAGCGGTAGGAATGAGCAGTTCTTC
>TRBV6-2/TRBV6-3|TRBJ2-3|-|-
CASSYLSPSTDTQYF
TGTGCCAGCAGTTACTTAAGCCCTAGCACAGATACGCAGTATTTT
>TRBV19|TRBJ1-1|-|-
CASTDLLKEGKFTEAFF
TGTGCCAGTACGGACTTGCTTAAAGAAGGGAAGTTCACTGAAGCTTTCTTT
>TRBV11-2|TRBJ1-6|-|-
CASSSPGGPNSPLHF
TGTGCCAGCAGCTCCCCGGGGGGTCCTAATTCACCCCTCCACTTT
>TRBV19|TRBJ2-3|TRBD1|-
CASSADRGTDTQYF
TGTGCCAGTAGTGCCGACAGGGGCACAGATACGCAGTATTTT
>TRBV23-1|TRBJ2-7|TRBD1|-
CASSQSRDRESYEQYF
TGCGCCAGCAGTCAATCGAGAGACAGGGAGTCCTACGAGCAGTACTTC
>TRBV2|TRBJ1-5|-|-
CASSEGRFQPQHF
TGTGCCAGCAGTGAGGGCAGGTTTCAGCCCCAGCATTTT
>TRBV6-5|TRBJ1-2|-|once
CASSQSGGYYGYTF
TGTGCCAGCAGTCAATCAGGAGGTTACTATGGCTACACCTTC
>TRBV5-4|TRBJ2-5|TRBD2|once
CASSLRAGERETQYF
TGTGCCAGCAGCTTACGGGCGGGAGAGCGGGAGACCCAGTACTTC
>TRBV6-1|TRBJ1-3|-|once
CASSVQLYLSGNTIYF
TGTGCCAGCAGTGTACAGCTCTATCTCTCTGGAAACACCATATATTTT
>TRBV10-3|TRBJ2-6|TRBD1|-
CAISESWGQGLSSGANVLTF
TGTGCCATCAGTGAGTCTTGGGGACAGGGCCTTAGCTCTGGGGCCAACGTCCTGACTTTC
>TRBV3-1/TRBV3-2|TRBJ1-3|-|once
CASSQNQGSSGNTIYF
TGTGCCAGCAGCCAAAACCAGGGAAGCTCTGGAAACACCATATATTTT
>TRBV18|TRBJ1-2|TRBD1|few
CASSPGQGALGGYTF
TGTGCCAGCTCACCGGGACAGGGGGCTTTAGGTGGCTACACCTTC